A single T cell receptor (beta chain) is shown here with its context. TCRdb reanalysed the 5' RACE reads using MiXCR and keeps one entry per CDR3 protein. The sample lists roughly 87,000 distinct CDR3 sequences; around 17% were seen once. This sample was included in a study of T cells of healthy individuals. The CDR3 is 15 amino acids. CDR1 is DFQATT and CDR2 is SNEGSKA in the germline V gene (reference sequence). The J segment lost 3 bases and the V segment lost 6 bases, leaving 10 bases of the junction unmatched. The sequence came from a human donor in good health. This chain joins TRBV20-1 and TRBJ2-1, with 8 bases matching TRBD2. The CDR3 nucleotides read TGCAGTGCCCCGAGGGGTAGCGGGGACTACAATGAGCAGTTCTTC. As protein: CSAPRGSGDYNEQFF.